This T cell receptor (beta chain) comes out of a study of a mutant IDH1 vaccine in newly diagnosed glioma. As for the study in general: Vaccination was launched 4-6 weeks after radiotherapy alone, or with temozolomide cycles. The study's findings and limits: Top peripheral T cell clonotype shifts appeared unrelated to pseudoprogression.

Per the germline V gene, CDR1 is MGHRA and CDR2 is YSYEKL. The CDR3 has 14 residues. Trimming shortened V by 3 bases and J by 0 bases, and 8 bases separated the two germline ends. About this clone: Its target is unknown.

Produced via immunoSEQ multiplex PCR; TCRdb's table is partial and in-frame only. The profile shows 38,000 or so clones, around 80% of them singletons. Time point defined: week 11, during vaccination. What each vaccine dose contained was 300 ug of mutant IDH1 20-mer peptide, accompanied by topical imiquimod. The sequence was collected from a woman aged 25 to 39 with glioma. Some clones in this sample may be carry-over from other donors' samples. The sample in question was peripheral blood mononuclear cells (PBMCs), obtained from a glioma patient whose treatment included an IDH1 peptide vaccine. The chain combines TRBV4-1 with TRBJ1-1; D ambiguous. CDR3: CASSQGMMNTEAFF. CDR3 DNA sequence: TGCGCCAGCAGCCAGGGCATGATGAACACTGAAGCTTTCTTT.